The 9 T cell receptor beta chains presented below share a single source sample, sequenced in a study of shared clonotypes between healthy human individuals. Sequencing used immunoSEQ multiplex PCR; TCRdb keeps in-frame clones, though not all of them. The table lists about 1.1 million clones, more than 75% of them singletons, with more than 0.55% in the top ten. Sequencing was done on a sample of memory CD4+ T cells from PBMCs. Subset reported: CD45RA-negative fraction. The receptors stem from a man between 18 and 35 years old in good health. Some clones in this sample may be carry-over from other donors' samples.

This clone has more than one count but fewer than ten. This chain connects TRBV7-8 to TRBJ2-7; 7 bases are a match to TRBD2. Trimming at V came to 5 bases and at J to 3 bases, leaving 10 bases not matched to a gene. The V gene's germline CDR1 is SGHVS and CDR2 FQNEAQ. CDR3 length: 15 amino acids. CDR3 sequence (DNA): TGTGCCAGCAGCCAACAAGGACTAGGAGTCTACGAGCAGTACTTC. Translation gives CASSQQGLGVYEQYF.

The chain uses TRBV27 and TRBJ1-1, with a weak D call TRBD1 (5 bases). Germline CDR1 MNHEY, CDR2 SMNVEV (reference sequence). V was trimmed by 4 bases and J by 1 base, leaving 10 bases between them. The CDR3 contains 14 residues. CDR3 sequence reads: CASSSGRRNTEAFF. The DNA of the CDR3 is TGTGCCAGCAGTTCGGGACGGAGGAACACTGAAGCTTTCTTT.

The gene calls are TRBV7-9 and TRBJ1-4; no clear D gene. V shed 1 base and J shed 4 bases, with 10 bases lying between them. The CDR3 is 15 amino acids. From germline, CDR1 is SEHNR and CDR2 FQNEAQ (reference sequence). Here the CDR3 DNA reads TGTGCCAGCAGCTTAGAGGGAGGGAATAATGAAAAACTGTTTTTT. This translates into CASSLEGGNNEKLFF.

V gene TRBV7-6 combines with J gene TRBJ2-3; 12 bases agree with TRBD1. Germline V gives CDR1 SGHVS, CDR2 FNYEAQ. The length of the CDR3 is 16 residues. V was pared by 5 bases and J by 5 bases, with 8 bases of the junction left unmatched. The CDR3 loop is CASSLMGQGAGDTQYF. CDR3 bases: TGTGCCAGCAGCCTTATGGGACAGGGGGCCGGAGATACGCAGTATTTT.

J is TRBJ2-2 and V is TRBV5-6; 7 positions agree with TRBD2. Trimming took 4 bases from V and 3 from J; bases not matched to a gene: 6. Germline CDR1 and CDR2: SGHDT and YYEEEE. The CDR3 contains 15 residues. The CDR3 loop reads CASSLGLVDTGELFF. DNA of the CDR3: TGTGCCAGCAGCCTCGGACTAGTAGACACCGGGGAGCTGTTTTTT. Together with reference TRBV5-6 and TRBJ2-2, the CDR3 gives the full variable domain: DAGVTQSPTHLIKTRGQQVTLRCSPKSGHDTVSWYQQALGQGPQFIFQYYEEEERQRGNFPDRFSGHQFPNYSSELNVNALLLGDSALYLCASSLGLVDTGELFFGEGSRLTVL.

The chain couples TRBV10-3 to TRBJ1-2; D is possibly TRBD1 (5 bases). The CDR3 has 15 residues. V gave up 4 bases and J gave up 2 bases, with 14 bases separating them. Per the germline V gene, CDR1 is ENHRY and CDR2 is SYGVKD. The CDR3 spells CAISGTVGANYGYTF. DNA of the CDR3: TGTGCCATCAGTGGAACTGTAGGGGCCAACTATGGCTACACCTTC.

The chain carries TRBV6-5 and TRBJ2-7; no clear D gene. V shed 6 bases and J shed 6 bases, with 12 bases lying between them. The CDR3 consists of 12 residues. The germline gives CDR1 MNHEY, CDR2 SVGAGI. The CDR3 here is CASRQPYAEQYF. CDR3 sequence (DNA): TGTGCCAGCAGACAGCCCTATGCCGAGCAGTACTTC.

The chain carries TRBV10-3 and TRBJ1-1, with 9 bases aligning to TRBD1. V trimming: 0 bases; J trimming: 5 bases; junction bases outside the gene matches: 10. The CDR3 contains 17 residues. CDR1 is ENHRY and CDR2 is SYGVKD in the germline V gene. For the CDR3, the DNA is TGTGCCATCAGTGAGTCGATACCTGCCGGGACAGGGACTGAAGCTTTCTTT. Its translation: CAISESIPAGTGTEAFF.

The chain is built from TRBV6-5 and TRBJ2-7; a weak D match, TRBD2 (5 bases). Trimming cost V 2 bases and J 4 bases, with 9 bases left between them. Looked up from germline, CDR1 is MNHEY and CDR2 is SVGAGI. CDR3 length equals 13 residues. CDR3 region: CASSYRRGYEQYF. The CDR3 DNA reads TGTGCCAGCAGTTACCGCCGGGGTTACGAGCAGTACTTC.